Presented here are 19 T cell receptor beta chains from one specimen sequenced in a study of regulatory T cells. The PCR used 52 TRBV and 13 TRBJ primers. Sequencing used immunoSEQ multiplex PCR; TCRdb keeps in-frame clones, though not all of them. The repertoire includes tens of thousands of clones, about 94% of them detected once, and around 0.98% sits in the top ten. These TCRs are of unknown antigen specificity. Regarding the study as a whole: Hydrophobic residues at CDR3 positions 6 and 7 were enriched in conventional CD4+ T cells of CD3G-deficient patients.

The material sequenced was conventional CD4+ T cells sorted from blood. These receptors were collected from a child younger than 10 with CD3G deficiency.

V is TRBV7-8 and J is TRBJ2-7, with 8 bases fitting TRBD2. CDR1 and CDR2 (germline): SGHVS, FQNEAQ. The CDR3 has 14 amino acids. With 5 bases clipped from V and 12 bases from J, the junction kept 15 bases outside the gene matches. The CDR3: CASSRDVGRADLYF. The CDR3 DNA reads as TGTGCCAGCAGCCGAGACGTCGGGAGGGCAGATCTGTACTTC.

The rearrangement uses TRBV6-1 and TRBJ2-3, with D maybe TRBD2 (6 bases). Germline CDR1 and CDR2: MNHNS and SASEGT. The germline V and J ends were trimmed by 4 bases and 0 bases, with 11 bases remaining between them. CDR3 size: 15 residues. DNA for the CDR3: TGTGCCAGCAGTGGAGGCGGGACTAGCACAGATACGCAGTATTTT. This encodes CASSGGGTSTDTQYF.

With regard to this clone: Mismatch with germline at one junction end may stem from a read error. The chain employs TRBV6-1 and TRBJ2-6; TRBD1 is a possible D gene (5 bases). The V gene's germline CDR1 is MNHNS and CDR2 SASEGT. The CDR3 consists of 15 residues. This CDR3 is CASSVGVSGANVLTF. The CDR3 bases are TGTGCCAGTAGTGTAGGGGTGTCCGGGGCCAACGTCCTGACTTTC.

This rearrangement joins TRBV6-1 to TRBJ1-5; D is perhaps TRBD1 (5 bases). Germline CDR1 reads MNHNS; CDR2 reads SASEGT. The V end lost 2 bases, the J end lost 6 bases, and 14 bases lay between the germline ends. This CDR3 has 15 amino acids. The CDR3 protein is CASSEMMEGRQPQHF. Here the CDR3 DNA reads TGTGCCAGCAGTGAAATGATGGAGGGGCGTCAGCCCCAGCATTTT.

The J gene is TRBJ2-7, the V gene TRBV28, with 7 nucleotides matching TRBD1. The V segment lost 5 bases and the J segment 3 bases; nucleotides outside the gene matches: 10. CDR3 length: 15 residues. Per the germline V gene, CDR1 is MDHEN and CDR2 is SYDVKM. As DNA, the CDR3 is TGTGCCAGCAGTCGAACGGGGACAGCAAGCTACGAGCAGTACTTC. Protein product: CASSRTGTASYEQYF.

This chain joins TRBV18 and TRBJ2-3; possibly TRBD1 for D (5 bases). V lost 3 bases to trimming and J lost 5 bases, with 12 bases between them. Germline V gene data show CDR1 as KGHSH and CDR2 as LQKENI. This CDR3 spans 14 amino acids. CDR3 sequence (DNA): TGTGCCAGCTCACCCCGGACACGAGGAGATACGCAGTATTTT. Protein sequence: CASSPRTRGDTQYF.

The V gene is TRBV6-1, the J gene TRBJ2-7; no reliable D call. Trimming took off 4 bases at V and 0 bases at J, with 7 bases between the two ends. CDR3 size: 13 residues. Germline V gene lookup returns CDR1 MNHNS and CDR2 SASEGT. The CDR3 bases are TGTGCCAGCAGTGGTGGAGTCTCCTACGAGCAGTACTTC. This sequence encodes CASSGGVSYEQYF.

With respect to this clone: Additional DNA sequences in this sample encode the identical CDR3. This rearrangement joins TRBV28 to TRBJ2-2; D unresolved. The CDR3 is 12 amino acids. Germline values: CDR1 MDHEN, CDR2 SYDVKM. Trimming took 2 bases from V and 4 from J, leaving 2 bases between them. The CDR3 DNA sequence: TGTGCCAGCAGTTTAATCACCGGGGAGCTGTTTTTT. It encodes CASSLITGELFF. Filled out from reference TRBV28 and TRBJ2-2, the complete variable domain reads DVKVTQSSRYLVKRTGEKVFLECVQDMDHENMFWYRQDPGLGLRLIYFSYDVKMKEKGDIPEGYSVSREKKERFSLILESASTNQTSMYLCASSLITGELFFGEGSRLTVL.

The chain couples TRBV29-1 to TRBJ1-4; no definite D call. Germline CDR1 and CDR2: SQVTM and ANQGSEA. The CDR3 length is 14 residues. Deletions cut 4 bases from V and 2 bases from J, with 11 bases between. CDR3 coding DNA: TGCAGCGTTGGCGAGGGCCCGACTAATGAAAAACTGTTTTTT. Its translation: CSVGEGPTNEKLFF.

The chain combines TRBV5-1 with TRBJ2-7; 7 nucleotides align to TRBD1. The germline CDR1 and CDR2 sequences are SGHRS and YFSETQ. This CDR3 is 17 amino acids long. J was trimmed by 2 bases and V by 0 bases; bases with no gene match: 11. The CDR3 loop reads CASSLGPVQGSAYEQYF. The CDR3 bases are TGCGCCAGCAGCTTGGGCCCCGTACAGGGGAGTGCCTACGAGCAGTACTTC. The variable domain in full, with the rest retrieved from reference TRBV5-1 and TRBJ2-7, is KAGVTQTPRYLIKTRGQQVTLSCSPISGHRSVSWYQQTPGQGLQFLFEYFSETQRNKGNFPGRFSGRQFSNSRSEMNVSTLELGDSALYLCASSLGPVQGSAYEQYFGPGTRLTVT.

The V and J genes are TRBV28 and TRBJ2-5; 10 bases are a match to TRBD1. TRBJ2-7 matches the DNA end more closely, so the J call is doubtful. CDR1 MDHEN and CDR2 SYDVKM come from the germline V gene. CDR3 length: 15 residues. DNA of the CDR3: TGTGCCAGCAGTTCTCCGGGACAGGGGAACTACGAGCAGTACTTC. This gives the protein CASSSPGQGNYEQYF.

This chain links TRBV5-1 with TRBJ2-2; no clear D. Germline CDR1 SGHRS, CDR2 YFSETQ. The V gene lost 4 bases and the J gene lost 1 base, with 11 bases spanning the gap. The length of the CDR3 is 15 residues. CDR3 sequence (DNA): TGCGCCAGCAGCATGCAGTCGGAGAACACCGGGGAGCTGTTTTTT. It is translated as CASSMQSENTGELFF.

V gene TRBV18 combines with J gene TRBJ2-7; 7 bases are a match to TRBD1. V shed 3 bases, J shed 2 bases, and the junction held 7 bases outside the gene matches. This CDR3 contains 15 residues. CDR1 KGHSH and CDR2 LQKENI come from the germline V gene. The CDR3 loop is CASSPSGGGTYEQYF. Written as DNA, the CDR3 is TGTGCCAGCTCACCGTCAGGGGGTGGCACCTACGAGCAGTACTTC.

This clone appeared a single time. This chain links TRBV9 with TRBJ2-1; D assignment may be TRBD1 or TRBD2 (5 bases each). The CDR3 extends over 15 amino acids. CDR1 SGDLS and CDR2 YYNGEE come from the germline V gene. V gave up 4 bases and J gave up 2 bases, with 13 bases separating them. The CDR3 sequence is CASSPRDAPYNEQFF. CDR3 nucleotides: TGTGCCAGCAGCCCTCGGGACGCCCCCTACAATGAGCAGTTCTTC.

V is TRBV7-9 and J is TRBJ2-5; D remains unclear. This CDR3 spans 19 amino acids. The germline V gene has CDR1 SEHNR and CDR2 FQNEAQ (reference sequence). Trimming left V 1 base short and J 3 bases short, with 24 bases between. The CDR3 nucleotides read TGTGCCAGCAGCTTAGGTATATATGGTTATACTGCTACCAAAGAGACCCAGTACTTC. Translating gives CASSLGIYGYTATKETQYF.

The chain has TRBV5-1 and TRBJ2-3, with 8 bases lining up with TRBD2. V was pared by 6 bases and J by 0 bases, with 3 bases of the junction left unmatched. Germline CDR1 is SGHRS and CDR2 is YFSETQ. The length of the CDR3 is 14 residues. The CDR3 loop is CASTPGGSTDTQYF. The CDR3 DNA reads TGCGCCAGCACTCCGGGAGGGAGCACAGATACGCAGTATTTT.

The chain recombines TRBV7-9 with TRBJ2-3, with D perhaps matching TRBD1 or TRBD2 (6 bases each). The V end lost 1 base, the J end lost 4 bases, and 9 bases lay between the germline ends. Germline loops: CDR1 SEHNR, CDR2 FQNEAQ (reference sequence). The CDR3 contains 14 residues. The CDR3 loop reads CASSLGRGPDTQYF. As DNA, the CDR3 is TGTGCCAGCAGCTTAGGCCGGGGGCCAGATACGCAGTATTTT. Full variable domain (missing parts from reference TRBV7-9 and TRBJ2-3): DTGVSQNPRHKITKRGQNVTFRCDPISEHNRLYWYRQTLGQGPEFLTYFQNEAQLEKSRLLSDRFSAERPKGSFSTLEIQRTEQGDSAMYLCASSLGRGPDTQYFGPGTRLTVL.

The genes are TRBV10-2 and TRBJ2-7; D is perhaps TRBD1 or TRBD2 (5 bases each). The germline V and J ends were trimmed by 5 bases and 6 bases, with 11 bases remaining between them. Germline CDR1 is WSHSY and CDR2 is SAAADI. This CDR3 region has 12 residues. CDR3 sequence: CASSQGEGEQYF. The CDR3 coding sequence is TGCGCCAGCAGTCAGGGAGAAGGCGAGCAGTACTTC.

The chain couples TRBV28 to TRBJ1-4; D gene unclear. Trimming took off 3 bases at V and 3 bases at J, with 8 bases between the two ends. The germline V gene encodes CDR1 MDHEN and CDR2 SYDVKM. The CDR3 length is 14 residues. Here the CDR3 DNA reads TGTGCCAGCAGTTTCCCGGGCCCTAATGAAAAACTGTTTTTT. Translating gives CASSFPGPNEKLFF. Combining the CDR3 with reference TRBV28 and TRBJ1-4 gives the whole variable domain DVKVTQSSRYLVKRTGEKVFLECVQDMDHENMFWYRQDPGLGLRLIYFSYDVKMKEKGDIPEGYSVSREKKERFSLILESASTNQTSMYLCASSFPGPNEKLFFGSGTQLSVL.